This T cell receptor beta chain was captured in a study of cytomegalovirus exposure and HLA in healthy donors. Study-wide findings and caveats: Several of the most significant clusters appeared, in a later analysis, to be linked to common viral pathogens. Researchers reported in a later analysis that a missense DCLRE1C variant was tied to TCR beta V- and J-gene trimming. An observed cluster of highly shared sequence variants was recorded as a likely sequencing artifact.

On this clone: Its antigen is as yet unknown.

Both 60 Vbeta primers and 13 Jbeta primers went into the PCR. Clones were read by immunoSEQ multiplex PCR, and TCRdb kept only the in-frame ones, dropping some. The data contain some 50,000 clones, around 74% of them singletons. Sequenced material: PBMCs. This receptor was taken from a young man in good health and CMV-seronegative.

The CDR3 DNA reads as TGTGCCAGCAGTTACCGTCCTAGCGGGGGCGGAAATGAGCAGTTCTTC. This sequence encodes CASSYRPSGGGNEQFF. V is TRBV6-6 and J is TRBJ2-1; 10 bases fit TRBD2. The V and J ends lost 2 bases and 7 bases, in that order; junction bases with no gene match: 8. CDR3 length: 16 residues. Germline values: CDR1 MNHNY, CDR2 SVGAGI (reference sequence).